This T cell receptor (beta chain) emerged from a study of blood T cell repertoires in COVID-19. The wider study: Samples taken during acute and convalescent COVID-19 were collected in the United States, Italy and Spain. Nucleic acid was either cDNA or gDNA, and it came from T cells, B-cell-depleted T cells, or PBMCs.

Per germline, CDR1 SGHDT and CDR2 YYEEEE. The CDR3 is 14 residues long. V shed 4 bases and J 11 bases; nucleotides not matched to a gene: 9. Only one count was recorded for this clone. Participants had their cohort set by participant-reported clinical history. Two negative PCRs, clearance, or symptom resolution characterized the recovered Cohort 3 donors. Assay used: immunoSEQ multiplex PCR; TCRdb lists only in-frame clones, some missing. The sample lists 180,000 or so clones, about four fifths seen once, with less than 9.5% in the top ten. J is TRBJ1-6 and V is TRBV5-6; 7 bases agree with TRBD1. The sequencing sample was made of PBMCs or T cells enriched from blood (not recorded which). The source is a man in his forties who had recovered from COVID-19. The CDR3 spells CASSIGQDKTPLHF. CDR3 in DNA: TGTGCCAGCAGCATCGGACAGGATAAGACACCCCTCCACTTT. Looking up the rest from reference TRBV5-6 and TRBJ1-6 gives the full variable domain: DAGVTQSPTHLIKTRGQQVTLRCSPKSGHDTVSWYQQALGQGPQFIFQYYEEEERQRGNFPDRFSGHQFPNYSSELNVNALLLGDSALYLCASSIGQDKTPLHFGNGTRLTVT.